Detailed here is one TCR beta chain. The CDR3 runs to 14 residues. V lost 0 bases and J 5 bases, leaving 13 bases between the germline ends. Per the germline V gene, CDR1 is SQVTM and CDR2 is ANQGSEA. Time point reported: sample taken at primary tumor resection. The sample originates from a study of spatial heterogeneity in lung cancer. TCRdb itself ran the 5' RACE reads through MiXCR, one entry per CDR3 protein. Here the sample spans about 61,000 distinct CDR3 sequences, approximately 6% being singletons. The TCR was taken from a female donor with early-stage non-small cell lung cancer. Source: PBMCs, taken at surgery. The chain carries TRBV29-1 and TRBJ2-5, with D tentatively TRBD2 (6 bases). Here the CDR3 reads CSVEDTRGTETQYF. The CDR3, as DNA: TGCAGCGTTGAAGATACACGGGGGACGGAGACCCAGTACTTC. Full variable domain (rest looked up from reference TRBV29-1 and TRBJ2-5): SAVISQKPSRDICQRGTSLTIQCQVDSQVTMMFWYRQQPGQSLTLIATANQGSEATYESGFVIDKFPISRPNLTFSTLTVSNMSPEDSSIYLCSVEDTRGTETQYFGPGTRLLVL.